This T cell receptor (beta chain) stems from a study of memory CD4+ T cells and cytomegalovirus serostatus. Notes on the study in general: Repertoires predicted CMV serostatus with median bootstrapped AUC of around 0.95. About two fifths of the roughly 150 known CMV-associated TCRbeta sequences appeared in CD4+ memory.

The sort gate was single viable CD3+CD4+CD8-CD45RO+ cells for memory CD4+ T cells. V lost 4 bases and J lost 3; bases outside the gene matches: 8. CDR3 size: 15 residues. Germline CDR1 is LGHNA and CDR2 is YSLEER. This clone has just a few counts. Its antigen is still unknown. Authors' processing steps: After removing out-of-frame reads, around 2,000,000 distinct TCRbeta sequences remained. TCRdb's copy holds only in-frame clones and misses some; the assay was immunoSEQ multiplex PCR. The V and J calls and clone size come from that table; D and trimming were worked out from the DNA. In the table there are tens of thousands of clones, about three quarters of which are singletons.

The sequenced sample consisted of memory CD4+ T cells from blood. The chain joins TRBV4-3 to TRBJ2-7, with 8 bases identical to TRBD2. The clonotype comes from an adult in good health and CMV-seropositive. CDR3 sequence: CASSLGGASGYEQYF. The CDR3 DNA reads as TGCGCCAGCAGCCTCGGGGGGGCGTCCGGCTACGAGCAGTACTTC.